This record covers a single T cell receptor beta chain. The antigen is unknown. Trimming removed 10 bases from V and 0 bases from J, with 18 bases in between. The CDR3 is 15 amino acids. Germline assignment: CDR1 SEHNR and CDR2 FQNEAQ (reference sequence). These data belong to a study of cytomegalovirus exposure and HLA in healthy donors. Study-level results: A later analysis linked a missense DCLRE1C variant to TCR beta V- and J-gene trimming. Near-uniform donor sequencing depth was presumed by presence/absence analyses. In a later analysis, parvovirus B19, influenza, CMV and Epstein-Barr virus appeared linked to several top co-occurrence clusters.

The PCR was carried out with 60 Vbeta primers and 13 Jbeta primers. Clones were sequenced by immunoSEQ multiplex PCR, and TCRdb holds only the in-frame ones, with some missing. Of 150,000 to 200,000 clones listed, roughly four fifths are singletons. Sequencing was performed on PBMCs. This clonotype originated in a woman aged 25 to 45 in good health and CMV-seropositive. The rearrangement joins TRBV7-9 to TRBJ1-1, with D possibly being TRBD1 (6 bases). The CDR3 region is CATIQGKSLNTEAFF. CDR3 nucleotide sequence: TGTGCCACCATCCAGGGGAAGTCTTTGAACACTGAAGCTTTCTTT.